Listed here is a single T cell receptor beta chain. Its cognate antigen is unknown. Germline V gene lookup returns CDR1 SNHLY and CDR2 FYNNEI. This CDR3 has 15 residues. V was shortened by 4 bases and J by 2 bases, with 12 bases between the two germline ends. Here immunoSEQ multiplex PCR was the method, and the copy in TCRdb shows in-frame clones only, minus some. The sample lists some 200,000 clones, approximately 95% occurring once. Timing groups of about 4 and about 12 weeks for second doses were pooled. This specimen belongs to a study of T cell responses to AZD1222 COVID-19 vaccine. General observations from the study: Distributed over spike, vaccine-associated CD4 TCRs predominated at 160-218 and 743-854. Only a handful of AZD1222 recipients, more than five in all, had baseline seropositivity. Reports say nearly half of spike-specific TCRs go after unmutated variant regions.

The receptor was isolated from an adult who received the AZD1222 COVID-19 vaccine. Material: peripheral blood, obtained 28 days after the second AZD1222 dose. The chain combines TRBV2 with TRBJ1-5, with D unresolved. The DNA for the CDR3 is TGTGCCAGCAGTGTGGGGATCGGGGGCAATCAGCCCCAGCATTTT. This sequence encodes CASSVGIGGNQPQHF.